The clone carrying this T cell receptor beta chain came up a few times. This sample stems from a study of blood T cell repertoires in COVID-19. Trimming took off 2 bases at V and 2 bases at J, with 10 bases between the two ends. The CDR3 covers 15 residues. Germline V lookup: CDR1 SNHLY, CDR2 FYNNEI. Original processing notes: Counts of nucleated cells, estimated from reference gene primer amplification, were obtained. TCRdb's table, derived via immunoSEQ multiplex PCR, lists solely in-frame clones and lacks some. V, J and clone size were drawn from that table, and D and trimming were deduced from the DNA. The table has about 220,000 clones, 80% to 90% seen once.

The origin of this receptor is a woman aged 40 to 50 with active or convalescent COVID-19. The sequenced material came from peripheral blood. The gene calls are TRBV2 and TRBJ1-5; maybe TRBD1 (6 bases). CDR3 coding DNA: TGTGCCAGCAGTGAAAACAGGGCGGGCAATCAGCCCCAGCATTTT. Residues: CASSENRAGNQPQHF.